These 10 T cell receptor beta chains share one sample of origin, sequenced in a study of blood T cell repertoires in COVID-19. Sequencing used immunoSEQ multiplex PCR; TCRdb keeps in-frame clones, though not all of them. This sample has about 94,000 clones, with about 80% found just once. The material sequenced was peripheral blood. These receptors were collected from a man aged 60 to 75 with acute or convalescent COVID-19.

The gene calls are TRBV2 and TRBJ1-4; D remains ambiguous. CDR3 size: 14 residues. CDR1 is SNHLY and CDR2 is FYNNEI in the germline V gene. V lost 6 bases and J 8 bases, leaving 16 bases between the germline ends. The DNA for the CDR3 is TGTGCCAGCAGGCGGCTCCGGGGTGGCGAAAAACTGTTTTTT. This sequence encodes CASRRLRGGEKLFF. Drawing the rest from reference TRBV2 and TRBJ1-4, the complete variable domain is EPEVTQTPSHQVTQMGQEVILRCVPISNHLYFYWYRQILGQKVEFLVSFYNNEISEKSEIFDDQFSVERPDGSNFTLKIRSTKLEDSAMYFCASRRLRGGEKLFFGSGTQLSVL.

The chain is built from TRBV30 and TRBJ1-5; perhaps TRBD1 as D (5 bases). This CDR3 has 16 amino acids. V gave up 0 bases and J gave up 2 bases, with 14 bases separating them. Germline lookup yields CDR1 GTSNPN and CDR2 SVGIG (reference sequence). CDR3 in amino acids: CAWSVRGQLGNQPQHF. The DNA for the CDR3 is TGTGCCTGGAGTGTCCGAGGACAACTGGGCAATCAGCCCCAGCATTTT.

This clone has a single count. The genes are TRBV4-3 and TRBJ1-2; 10 nucleotides line up with TRBD1. The CDR3 is made up of 17 amino acids. CDR1 is LGHNA, CDR2 YSLEER, per germline. Trimming removed 1 base from V and 3 bases from J; junction bases left unmatched: 8. The CDR3 reads CASSQGEDRGLYYGYTF. In DNA form, the CDR3 reads TGCGCCAGCAGCCAAGGAGAAGACAGGGGGCTTTACTATGGCTACACCTTC.

CDR3 amino acids: CASSYAVGGNTEAFF. In DNA, the CDR3 is TGTGCCAGCAGTTATGCTGTCGGCGGGAACACTGAAGCTTTCTTT. The chain uses TRBV6-5 and TRBJ1-1; D is uncertain. CDR1 and CDR2 from the germline V gene are MNHEY and SVGAGI. The length of the CDR3 is 15 residues. Deletions cut 3 bases from V and 1 base from J, with 12 bases between.

The J gene is TRBJ1-4, the V gene TRBV19; D may be TRBD1 (6 bases). The CDR3 is made up of 15 amino acids. Germline lookup yields CDR1 LNHDA and CDR2 SQIVND (reference sequence). The V end lost 4 bases, the J end lost 3 bases, and 12 bases lay between the germline ends. Here the CDR3 DNA reads TGTGCCAGTAGTAAGGTGGGGGCGCCTAATGAAAAACTGTTTTTT. Protein: CASSKVGAPNEKLFF.

The chain combines TRBV15 with TRBJ1-3, with D hard to call. The CDR3 has 15 amino acids. Per the germline V gene, CDR1 is LNHNV and CDR2 is YYDKDF (reference sequence). V shed 0 bases and J shed 2 bases, with 8 bases lying between them. CDR3 sequence (DNA): TGTGCCACCAGCAGAGATATAGCGGCTGGAAACACCATATATTTT. Translation: CATSRDIAAGNTIYF.

The chain is built from TRBV5-4 and TRBJ2-5; 8 positions agree with TRBD1. The CDR3 length is 17 residues. Germline CDR1 reads SGHNT; CDR2 reads YYREEE (reference sequence). The trim removed 0 bases at V and 3 bases at J, leaving 10 bases unmatched. The CDR3 coding sequence is TGTGCCAGCAGCTTGGGCTGGGGCAGGGGGCAGGAAGAGACCCAGTACTTC. Translated: CASSLGWGRGQEETQYF.

The CDR3 DNA sequence: TGTGCCAGCAGTGGGGAGGTTGGGGTACACTATGGCTACACCTTC. It yields the protein CASSGEVGVHYGYTF. The gene calls are TRBV27 and TRBJ1-2, with D uncertain. V dropped 5 bases and J dropped 3 bases, with 16 bases sitting between them. Germline assignment: CDR1 MNHEY and CDR2 SMNVEV (reference sequence). This CDR3 region has 15 residues.

The chain joins TRBV4-3 to TRBJ1-5; no firm D call. Germline V lookup: CDR1 LGHNA, CDR2 YSLEER. This CDR3 is built from 13 residues. Trimming left V 0 bases short and J 6 bases short, with 6 bases between. The CDR3 reads CASSQDYSQPQHF. CDR3 in DNA: TGCGCCAGCAGCCAAGATTATTCTCAGCCCCAGCATTTT.

The rearrangement joins TRBV6-2 or TRBV6-3 to TRBJ2-7; 7 bases align to TRBD1. Germline CDR1 MNHEY, CDR2 SVGEGT. Trimming at V came to 6 bases and at J to 4 bases, leaving 15 bases not matched to a gene. The CDR3 consists of 16 residues. CDR3 sequence (DNA): TGTGCCAGCAGGTACCTAGGGGGCGAAAACCCTTACGAGCAGTACTTC. It specifies CASRYLGGENPYEQYF.